Each of the 29 T cell receptor beta chains below was sequenced from the same sample in a study of T cell changes during pregnancy in multiple sclerosis. Profiling relied on immunoSEQ multiplex PCR, and the TCRdb table lists in-frame clones only, not all of them. The sample holds fewer than 40,000 clones; 90% to 95% are singletons and the top ten take 0.3% to 0.4%. This material consisted of CD4+ T cells from peripheral blood mononuclear cells, taken in the second trimester of pregnancy. All receptors come from a female donor with multiple sclerosis, enrolled in a pregnancy study.

This CDR3 is CASRNHRGGEQYF. The CDR3 region has the DNA TGTGCCAGCAGAAACCACAGGGGAGGCGAGCAGTACTTC. The gene calls are TRBV6-5 and TRBJ2-7; tentatively, D is TRBD1 (7 bases). Per the germline V gene, CDR1 is MNHEY and CDR2 is SVGAGI. The CDR3 has 13 residues. V was cut by 6 bases and J by 6 bases, with 15 bases left in between.

The table lists this clone with a count of one. This chain uses TRBV12-5 with TRBJ2-2, with 7 bases identical to TRBD1. In germline, CDR1 is LGHNT, CDR2 FRNRAP. The CDR3 covers 15 residues. V was pared by 8 bases and J by 4 bases, with 10 bases of the junction left unmatched. CDR3 residues: CASSPAGTVTGELFF. The CDR3, as DNA: TGTGCTAGTTCACCGGCCGGGACAGTCACCGGGGAGCTGTTTTTT.

The genes are TRBV7-2 and TRBJ1-2; D is unresolved. The CDR3 loop spans 12 amino acids. The V gene lost 4 bases and the J gene lost 5 bases, with 8 bases spanning the gap. CDR1 SGHTA and CDR2 FQGNSA come from the germline V gene. The CDR3 is CASSYQDYGYTF. In nucleotides, the CDR3 is TGTGCCAGCAGCTATCAGGATTATGGCTACACCTTC.

The chain has TRBV10-3 and TRBJ1-1; D unclear. CDR1 and CDR2 (germline): ENHRY, SYGVKD. The V and J ends lost 2 bases and 1 base respectively, with 8 bases between them. The CDR3 totals 14 residues. The CDR3 DNA follows: TGTGCCATCAGTGAGCCCCCAGGGAACACTGAAGCTTTCTTT. Its protein is CAISEPPGNTEAFF.

V and J are TRBV19 and TRBJ2-1, with 11 bases matching TRBD2. Looked up from germline, CDR1 is LNHDA and CDR2 is SQIVND (reference sequence). This CDR3 spans 16 amino acids. With 5 bases clipped from V and 7 bases from J, the junction kept 10 bases outside the gene matches. CDR3 nucleotides: TGTGCCAGTAGTTCGCTAGCGGGAGGACGACGGAATGAGCAGTTCTTC. It codes for CASSSLAGGRRNEQFF.

The chain links TRBV7-6 to TRBJ1-1; D is unresolved. Germline assignment: CDR1 SGHVS and CDR2 FNYEAQ. The CDR3 runs 13 residues. Deletions cut 5 bases from V and 0 bases from J, with 7 bases between. CDR3 sequence reads: CASSPTVNTEAFF. CDR3 nucleotides: TGTGCCAGCAGCCCCACGGTGAACACTGAAGCTTTCTTT.

This chain connects TRBV27 to TRBJ1-1; 8 bases map to TRBD1. Germline-derived CDR1 and CDR2 are MNHEY and SMNVEV (reference sequence). V lost 7 bases and J lost 0; bases outside the gene matches: 13. The length of the CDR3 is 17 residues. CDR3 DNA sequence: TGTGCCAGCAATCTTAAAGGGACAGGAGACCTGAACACTGAAGCTTTCTTT. It specifies CASNLKGTGDLNTEAFF.

V gene TRBV2 combines with J gene TRBJ2-7; TRBD1 matches at 7 bases. The germline gives CDR1 SNHLY, CDR2 FYNNEI. The CDR3 has 11 amino acids. V dropped 5 bases and J dropped 5; count of bases not matched to a gene: 0. This chain's CDR3 is CASSRGHEQYF. Written as DNA, the CDR3 is TGTGCCAGCAGTAGGGGGCACGAGCAGTACTTC. The full variable domain, rest sourced from reference TRBV2 and TRBJ2-7, is EPEVTQTPSHQVTQMGQEVILRCVPISNHLYFYWYRQILGQKVEFLVSFYNNEISEKSEIFDDQFSVERPDGSNFTLKIRSTKLEDSAMYFCASSRGHEQYFGPGTRLTVT.

The chain carries TRBV19 and TRBJ1-3; D unclear. The CDR3 is made up of 13 amino acids. Germline CDR1 LNHDA, CDR2 SQIVND (reference sequence). V lost 11 bases and J lost 0, with 11 bases in between. The CDR3, as DNA: TGTGCCGCTAGTTATCGCTCTGGAAACACCATATATTTT. Amino acid sequence: CAASYRSGNTIYF.

In its sample, this clone was seen a few times. DNA for the CDR3: TGTGCCAGCAGCTTACAGGGGGATCAGCCCCAGCATTTT. Its protein product is CASSLQGDQPQHF. The J gene is TRBJ1-5, the V gene TRBV11-2; 7 positions agree with TRBD1. V was clipped by 2 bases and J by 5 bases; unmatched bases: 0. Looked up from germline, CDR1 is SGHAT and CDR2 is FQNNGV. The CDR3 spans 13 residues.

This chain links TRBV11-3 with TRBJ2-1; 7 nucleotides agree with TRBD2. This CDR3 region has 15 residues. Losses at the gene ends were 3 bases for V and 0 bases for J; bases not matched to a gene: 2. The germline V gene has CDR1 SGHNT and CDR2 YENEEA. The CDR3 nucleotides are TGTGCCAGCAGCTTCGGCGGGAGCTCCTACAATGAGCAGTTCTTC. It encodes CASSFGGSSYNEQFF.

The genes are TRBV5-6 and TRBJ2-3; the match to TRBD1 covers 8 bases. Germline CDR1 and CDR2: SGHDT and YYEEEE. V lost 3 bases and J lost 3; bases outside the gene matches: 9. CDR3 length: 16 amino acids. The CDR3 region is CASSWAPGQDTDTQYF. CDR3 in DNA: TGTGCCAGCAGCTGGGCCCCGGGACAGGATACAGATACGCAGTATTTT.

This chain links TRBV5-1 with TRBJ1-1, with D unclear. Trimming took 0 bases from V and 1 from J, leaving 10 bases between them. Germline V CDR1 and CDR2: SGHRS, YFSETQ. This CDR3 is 15 amino acids long. The CDR3 DNA follows: TGCGCCAGCAGCTTGGTAAGAGTTAGGAACACTGAAGCTTTCTTT. Encoded protein: CASSLVRVRNTEAFF.

This clone was recorded a few times. The chain carries TRBV4-2 and TRBJ1-1, with TRBD1 as a possible D gene (6 bases). The CDR3 contains 15 residues. V was cut by 3 bases and J by 0 bases, with 11 bases left in between. The germline V gene has CDR1 LGHNA and CDR2 YNFKEQ. CDR3 sequence: CASSQEGGVNTEAFF. The CDR3 DNA is TGTGCCAGCAGCCAGGAGGGGGGGGTGAACACTGAAGCTTTCTTT.

CDR3 protein: CASSEYRGQETQYF. DNA of the CDR3: TGTGCCAGCAGTGAGTATAGGGGGCAAGAGACCCAGTACTTC. The V and J genes are TRBV6-1 and TRBJ2-5; D might be TRBD1 (6 bases). The V end was cut by 3 bases, the J end by 2 bases, with 10 bases between. Germline V gene data show CDR1 as MNHNS and CDR2 as SASEGT. The CDR3 has 14 amino acids.

The CDR3 spells CASSPDGLADTGKNIQYF. CDR3 in DNA: TGTGCCAGCAGCCCCGACGGACTAGCGGATACTGGCAAAAACATTCAGTACTTC. This sequence joins TRBV7-3 and TRBJ2-4; TRBD2 matches at 10 bases. Germline CDR1 is SGHTA and CDR2 is FQGTGA. J gave up 3 bases and V 5 bases, and 13 bases lay outside the gene matches. CDR3 length: 18 residues.

V is TRBV29-1 and J is TRBJ2-1; 7 bases agree with TRBD1. The CDR3 is 14 amino acids. The V gene end was trimmed by 6 bases and the J gene end by 1 base; junction bases not matched to a gene: 6. Germline-derived CDR1 and CDR2 are SQVTM and ANQGSEA. Here the CDR3 reads CSVATGLSYNEQFF. In DNA form, the CDR3 reads TGCAGCGTCGCGACAGGGTTATCCTACAATGAGCAGTTCTTC.

The genes are TRBV6-1 and TRBJ2-7; a possible D gene is TRBD1 (6 bases). V was trimmed by 2 bases and J by 8 bases, leaving 19 bases between them. The CDR3 contains 15 residues. Per the germline V gene, CDR1 is MNHNS and CDR2 is SASEGT. The chain's CDR3 is CASSELGTPDGQQYF. The CDR3 coding sequence is TGTGCCAGCAGTGAATTGGGGACACCTGATGGCCAGCAGTACTTC.

The chain joins TRBV18 to TRBJ2-2; 8 nucleotides line up with TRBD1. In germline, CDR1 is KGHSH, CDR2 LQKENI. V dropped 4 bases and J dropped 4; count of bases not matched to a gene: 5. The CDR3 is made up of 15 amino acids. The CDR3 coding sequence is TGTGCCAGCTCACTCGACAGGGGTTCCACCGGGGAGCTGTTTTTT. This encodes CASSLDRGSTGELFF.

The rearrangement uses TRBV6-1 and TRBJ1-1; D not certain. V was trimmed by 4 bases and J by 0 bases, leaving 6 bases between them. Per the germline V gene, CDR1 is MNHNS and CDR2 is SASEGT. The CDR3 spans 13 residues. The CDR3 region has the DNA TGTGCCAGCAGTGCGACTGTGAACACTGAAGCTTTCTTT. Protein: CASSATVNTEAFF.

The chain has TRBV11-2 and TRBJ2-3; 11 positions agree with TRBD1. With 5 bases clipped from V and 6 bases from J, the junction kept 7 bases outside the gene matches. The CDR3 covers 15 residues. Germline lookup yields CDR1 SGHAT and CDR2 FQNNGV. The CDR3 spells CASSQDRGRPDTQYF. As DNA, the CDR3 is TGTGCCAGCAGCCAGGACAGGGGGCGCCCCGATACGCAGTATTTT.

V and J are TRBV5-1 and TRBJ2-1; TRBD1 agrees at 7 bases. There are 15 residues in the CDR3. The V segment lost 1 base and the J segment 7 bases; nucleotides outside the gene matches: 8. Germline V gene data show CDR1 as SGHRS and CDR2 as YFSETQ. The CDR3 protein is CASSLLVTGSNEQFF. DNA for the CDR3: TGCGCCAGCAGCTTGCTGGTGACAGGGTCAAATGAGCAGTTCTTC. Using reference TRBV5-1 and TRBJ2-1 for the parts outside the CDR3, the full variable domain is KAGVTQTPRYLIKTRGQQVTLSCSPISGHRSVSWYQQTPGQGLQFLFEYFSETQRNKGNFPGRFSGRQFSNSRSEMNVSTLELGDSALYLCASSLLVTGSNEQFFGPGTRLTVL.

V gene TRBV5-1 combines with J gene TRBJ2-5, with 7 positions matching TRBD1. The J segment lost 4 bases and the V segment lost 4 bases, leaving 7 bases of the junction unmatched. The germline CDR1 and CDR2 sequences are SGHRS and YFSETQ. This CDR3 region has 14 residues. CDR3 sequence: CASSPGQPGETQYF. In DNA form, the CDR3 reads TGCGCCAGCAGCCCGGGACAGCCGGGAGAGACCCAGTACTTC.

CDR3 residues: CASSQVSGGVPYEQYF. CDR3 nucleotide sequence: TGCGCCAGCAGCCAAGTTAGCGGGGGGGTACCCTACGAGCAGTACTTC. This chain links TRBV4-3 with TRBJ2-7, with TRBD2 matching 11 bases. The CDR3 length is 16 residues. With 1 base clipped from V and 2 bases from J, the junction kept 4 bases outside the gene matches. Germline assignment: CDR1 LGHNA and CDR2 YSLEER.

The CDR3 region has the DNA TGTGCCAGCAGAACAGGGGGGGGACATGCGTCTGAAGCTTTCTTT. Its translation is CASRTGGGHASEAFF. The J gene is TRBJ1-1, the V gene TRBV5-4, with TRBD1 identical over 8 bases. The germline V gene has CDR1 SGHNT and CDR2 YYREEE (reference sequence). The CDR3 runs to 15 residues. V lost 5 bases, J lost 6 bases, and 12 bases stayed unmatched.

This rearrangement joins TRBV6-1 to TRBJ2-5; the D gene is possibly TRBD1 (6 bases). The germline gives CDR1 MNHNS, CDR2 SASEGT. The CDR3 runs 13 residues. Trimming took off 4 bases at V and 4 bases at J, with 10 bases between the two ends. CDR3 sequence reads: CASSGDTIETQYF. The DNA of the CDR3 is TGTGCCAGCAGTGGGGACACTATAGAGACCCAGTACTTC.

The J gene is TRBJ1-6, the V gene TRBV5-4; no reliable D call. V was trimmed by 0 bases and J by 8 bases, leaving 9 bases between them. The CDR3 has 14 amino acids. Germline CDR1 is SGHNT and CDR2 is YYREEE (reference sequence). CDR3 sequence: CASSLDRHDSPLHF. CDR3 sequence (DNA): TGTGCCAGCAGCTTGGATAGACACGATTCACCCCTCCACTTT.

The chain uses TRBV11-1 and TRBJ2-1; 9 positions match TRBD2. Looked up from germline, CDR1 is SGHAT and CDR2 is FQDESV (reference sequence). The length of the CDR3 is 18 residues. Trimming removed 0 bases from V and 5 bases from J; junction bases left unmatched: 11. The CDR3 reads CASSLAGSWAGGNNEQFF. CDR3 nucleotides: TGTGCCAGCAGCTTAGCCGGGTCTTGGGCGGGGGGGAACAATGAGCAGTTCTTC. The variable domain in full, with the rest retrieved from reference TRBV11-1 and TRBJ2-1, is EAEVAQSPRYKITEKSQAVAFWCDPISGHATLYWYRQILGQGPELLVQFQDESVVDDSQLPKDRFSAERLKGVDSTLKIQPAELGDSAMYLCASSLAGSWAGGNNEQFFGPGTRLTVL.

This sequence joins TRBV7-8 and TRBJ2-2; possibly TRBD2 for D (5 bases). Germline assignment: CDR1 SGHVS and CDR2 FQNEAQ. V was pared by 3 bases and J by 0 bases, with 11 bases between. This CDR3 spans 16 amino acids. The CDR3 region is CASSFLSGTNTGELFF. The CDR3 coding sequence is TGTGCCAGCAGCTTTTTGTCGGGAACGAACACCGGGGAGCTGTTTTTT. Using reference TRBV7-8 and TRBJ2-2 for the parts outside the CDR3, the full variable domain is GAGVSQSPRYKVAKRGQDVALRCDPISGHVSLFWYQQALGQGPEFLTYFQNEAQLDKSGLPSDRFFAERPEGSVSTLKIQRTQQEDSAVYLCASSFLSGTNTGELFFGEGSRLTVL.